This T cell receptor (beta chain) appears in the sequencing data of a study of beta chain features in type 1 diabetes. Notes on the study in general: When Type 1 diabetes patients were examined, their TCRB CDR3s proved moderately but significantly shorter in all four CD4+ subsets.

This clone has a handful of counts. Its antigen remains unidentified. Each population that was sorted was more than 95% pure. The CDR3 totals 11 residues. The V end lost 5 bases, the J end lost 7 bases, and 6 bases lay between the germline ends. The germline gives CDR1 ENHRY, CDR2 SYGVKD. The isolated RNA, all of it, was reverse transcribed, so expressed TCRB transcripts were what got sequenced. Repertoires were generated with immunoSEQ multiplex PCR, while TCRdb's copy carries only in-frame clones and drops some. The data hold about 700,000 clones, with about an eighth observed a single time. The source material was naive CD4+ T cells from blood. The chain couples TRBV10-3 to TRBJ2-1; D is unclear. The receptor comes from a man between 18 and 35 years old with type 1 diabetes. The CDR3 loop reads CAISLENEQFF. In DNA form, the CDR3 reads TGTGCCATCAGTCTCGAAAATGAGCAGTTCTTC.